Following are 30 T cell receptor beta chains from one sample sequenced in a study of T cells after yellow fever vaccination. TCRdb re-called the 5' RACE reads with MiXCR, one entry per CDR3 protein. The sample consists of approximately 27,000 distinct CDR3 sequences, around 5.5% of them appearing once. This sample comprised PBMCs, either bulk or a sorted T-cell subset (CD4+, CD8+, memory, or dextramer-sorted; not recorded which), obtained 15 days after the yellow fever booster vaccination. These receptors all stem from a young man who received the YFV17D yellow fever vaccine.

This clonotype has a single count. A much larger clone lies one base from this, so it may be a read error. The chain couples TRBV20-1 to TRBJ1-5, with D possibly being TRBD1 (5 bases). The CDR3 covers 12 residues. Germline V gives CDR1 DFQATT, CDR2 SNEGSKA (reference sequence). V was pared by 7 bases and J by 1 base, with 8 bases between. The CDR3 region is CSVGTSNQPQHF. CDR3 nucleotides: TGCAGTGTTGGGACGAGCAATCAGCCCCAGCATTTT.

This clonotype was detected ten times or more. V usage is TRBV15 and J usage is TRBJ2-6; D ambiguous. CDR3 length: 12 amino acids. Germline V gene lookup returns CDR1 LNHNV and CDR2 YYDKDF (reference sequence). The V gene lost 0 bases and the J gene lost 15 bases, with 9 bases spanning the gap. The CDR3 DNA sequence: TGTGCCACCAGCAGAGAGGAACTCCGCCTGACTTTC. The encoded protein is CATSREELRLTF.

Notes on this clonotype: A much larger clone sits a single nucleotide away, making a read error possible. The chain employs TRBV20-1 and TRBJ2-3, with D possibly being TRBD2 (7 bases). The CDR3 is 16 residues long. In germline, CDR1 is DFQATT, CDR2 SNEGSKA (reference sequence). The CDR3 DNA reads as TGCTGTGCTAGAAAGAAACTAGCGAGGGGGTCAGATACGCAGTATTTT. This codes for CCARKKLARGSDTQYF.

This clonotype was counted many times. The rearrangement links TRBV4-3 to TRBJ2-7, with D unresolved. The CDR3 is made up of 16 amino acids. Germline assignment: CDR1 LGHNA and CDR2 YSLEER. Trimming pared 0 bases from V and 3 bases from J, leaving 15 bases between. CDR3 loop: CASSQDLGRTNYEQYF. The CDR3 bases are TGCGCCAGCAGCCAAGATTTGGGCAGGACCAACTACGAGCAGTACTTC.

At least ten counts were recorded for this clonotype. This chain uses TRBV11-2 with TRBJ2-7; the match to TRBD2 covers 7 bases. The germline V gene encodes CDR1 SGHAT and CDR2 FQNNGV. Trimming at V came to 5 bases and at J to 7 bases, leaving 17 bases not matched to a gene. The CDR3 runs to 16 residues. CDR3 loop: CASSDPTSRIMMEQYF. The CDR3 coding sequence is TGTGCCAGCAGCGACCCGACTAGCAGGATCATGATGGAGCAGTACTTC.

This clonotype came up many times. V and J are TRBV3-1 and TRBJ1-5; no reliable D call. The CDR3 consists of 11 residues. The V gene's germline CDR1 is LGHDT and CDR2 YNNKEL (reference sequence). Trimming cost V 8 bases and J 4 bases, with 6 bases left between them. CDR3 sequence (DNA): TGTGCCAGCGGGGATAATCAGCCCCAGCATTTT. Its protein is CASGDNQPQHF.

Ten or more counts support this clonotype. The chain joins TRBV6-5 to TRBJ1-2; TRBD1 matches at 9 bases. The CDR3 is 15 amino acids. J gave up 4 bases and V 3 bases, and 6 bases lay outside the gene matches. Germline V CDR1 and CDR2: MNHEY, SVGAGI. The CDR3 is CASSYVGTGTYGYTF. The CDR3 DNA reads TGTGCCAGCAGTTATGTCGGGACAGGGACCTATGGCTACACCTTC.

This clonotype was seen at least ten times. V and J are TRBV29-1 and TRBJ2-7, with 10 positions matching TRBD2. Germline-derived CDR1 and CDR2 are SQVTM and ANQGSEA. The junction had 4 bases not matched to a gene; V was cut back by 7 bases and J by 4 bases. This CDR3 has 12 residues. The CDR3 region is CSGTSGEYEQYF. As DNA, the CDR3 is TGCAGCGGGACTAGCGGAGAATACGAGCAGTACTTC.

There are a few counts of this clonotype. The chain joins TRBV4-3 to TRBJ2-1; a possible D gene is TRBD2 (6 bases). The CDR3 covers 15 residues. V gave up 0 bases and J gave up 8 bases, with 14 bases separating them. Germline V gene data show CDR1 as LGHNA and CDR2 as YSLEER. The CDR3 here is CASSQDRVLADEQFF. CDR3 sequence (DNA): TGCGCCAGCAGCCAAGATCGAGTACTAGCCGATGAGCAGTTCTTC.

This clonotype appeared a few times. The CDR3 here is CASSPGNQPQHF. In DNA, the CDR3 is TGTGCCAGCTCACCGGGCAATCAGCCCCAGCATTTT. The V call is TRBV18, the J call TRBJ1-5; D call uncertain. Germline V lookup: CDR1 KGHSH, CDR2 LQKENI. The CDR3 covers 12 residues. V was shortened by 3 bases and J by 2 bases, with 2 bases between the two germline ends.

This clonotype was seen repeatedly, ten times or more. V gene TRBV2 combines with J gene TRBJ2-1; 7 bases are a match to TRBD1. Germline V gives CDR1 SNHLY, CDR2 FYNNEI. This CDR3 has 14 amino acids. V shed 4 bases, J shed 8 bases, and the junction held 8 bases outside the gene matches. DNA of the CDR3: TGTGCCAGCAGTGCAACAGGGCAGGGGGATGAGCAGTTCTTC. It encodes CASSATGQGDEQFF.

This clonotype came up many times. The chain carries TRBV7-2 and TRBJ2-7; 9 nucleotides line up with TRBD1. Germline CDR1 SGHTA, CDR2 FQGNSA. The CDR3 is 16 residues long. Unmatched junction bases numbered 7, after V lost 1 base and J lost 3 bases. The CDR3 protein is CASSLVAGTGSYEQYF. The CDR3 bases are TGTGCCAGCAGCTTAGTAGCCGGGACAGGGAGCTACGAGCAGTACTTC.

This clonotype was found many times. The genes are TRBV6-2 or TRBV6-3 and TRBJ2-1; unclear D gene. Germline lookup yields CDR1 MNHEY and CDR2 SVGEGT. Trimming took 8 bases from V and 2 from J, leaving 7 bases between them. The CDR3 has 12 residues. CDR3 DNA sequence: TGTGCCAGCTCTGGGACCTACAATGAGCAGTTCTTC. Amino acids: CASSGTYNEQFF.

Details on this clonotype: Given a much more abundant clone one base away, this may be a read error. J is TRBJ2-3 and V is TRBV5-1, with 10 bases aligning to TRBD2. The V and J ends lost 2 bases and 4 bases, in that order; junction bases with no gene match: 10. Germline assignment: CDR1 SGHRS and CDR2 YFSETQ. The CDR3 contains 17 residues. In nucleotides, the CDR3 is TGCGCCAGCAGCTTAGCCGGGACTAGCGCGACCTCAGATACGCAGTATTTT. Amino acid sequence: CASSLAGTSATSDTQYF. Looking up the rest from reference TRBV5-1 and TRBJ2-3 gives the full variable domain: KAGVTQTPRYLIKTRGQQVTLSCSPISGHRSVSWYQQTPGQGLQFLFEYFSETQRNKGNFPGRFSGRQFSNSRSEMNVSTLELGDSALYLCASSLAGTSATSDTQYFGPGTRLTVL.

This clonotype occurred many times. Sequence at one end of the junction differs from germline and may be a read error. V gene TRBV6-2 or TRBV6-3 combines with J gene TRBJ2-7; TRBD2 is a possible D gene (6 bases). This CDR3 contains 13 residues. Germline CDR1 is MNHEY and CDR2 is SVGEGT. CDR3 protein: CAGSDGSVYEQYF. The CDR3 nucleotides read TGTGCCGGCAGCGACGGGAGCGTATACGAGCAGTACTTC.

In its sample, this clonotype was seen many times. The chain carries TRBV10-3 and TRBJ2-2; D gene ambiguous. The CDR3 runs 12 residues. CDR1 is ENHRY, CDR2 SYGVKD, per germline. Trimming removed 10 bases from V and 1 base from J, with 7 bases in between. CDR3 DNA: TGTGCCACATCTGAGAACACCGGGGAGCTGTTTTTT. Translating it yields CATSENTGELFF.

In its sample, this clonotype was seen many times. V is TRBV7-2 and J is TRBJ2-5, with 7 nucleotides matching TRBD2. V shed 3 bases, J shed 2 bases, and the junction held 0 bases outside the gene matches. The CDR3 covers 13 residues. Germline values: CDR1 SGHTA, CDR2 FQGNSA. This CDR3 is CASSLGLQETQYF. CDR3 bases: TGTGCCAGCAGCTTGGGACTACAAGAGACCCAGTACTTC.

This clonotype was detected many times. The gene calls are TRBV19 and TRBJ2-1; 8 bases are a match to TRBD2. After removal of 0 bases from V and 4 bases from J, the junction contained 8 bases not matched to a gene. The CDR3 loop spans 17 amino acids. CDR1 and CDR2 (germline): LNHDA, SQIVND (reference sequence). CDR3 region: CASSIDPGGGRYNEQFF. CDR3 nucleotides: TGTGCCAGTAGTATAGACCCGGGGGGGGGCCGATACAATGAGCAGTTCTTC.

This clonotype came up many times. The genes are TRBV7-2 and TRBJ2-1; 7 bases fit TRBD2. CDR3 length: 14 residues. V trimming: 5 bases; J trimming: 7 bases; junction bases outside the gene matches: 8. CDR1 is SGHTA, CDR2 FQGNSA, per germline. The CDR3 reads CASSHSGPKNEQFF. The CDR3 region has the DNA TGTGCCAGCAGCCATAGCGGGCCAAAGAATGAGCAGTTCTTC.

To note about this clonotype: Given a much more abundant clone one base away, this may be a read error. CDR3: CASSVSGTGNYGYTF. The CDR3 DNA reads TGTGCCAGCAGTGTTTCGGGGACAGGCAACTATGGCTACACCTTC. The chain has TRBV2 and TRBJ1-2; 8 positions match TRBD1. This CDR3 has 15 amino acids. Trimming at V came to 4 bases and at J to 2 bases, leaving 6 bases not matched to a gene. Germline-derived CDR1 and CDR2 are SNHLY and FYNNEI.

This clonotype has at least ten counts. The gene calls are TRBV7-2 and TRBJ2-7, with 8 bases aligning to TRBD1. Germline trimming cut 5 bases from V and 6 bases from J; bases unmatched to any gene: 12. Germline V gene sequence: CDR1 SGHTA, CDR2 FQGNSA. This CDR3 contains 15 residues. The CDR3 coding sequence is TGTGCCAGCAGCCCGTCAAAGGACAGGGTTCGCGAGCAGTACTTC. Protein product: CASSPSKDRVREQYF.

Many counts were recorded for this clonotype. The chain has TRBV6-2 or TRBV6-3 and TRBJ1-1, with D maybe TRBD1 (6 bases). The germline V gene encodes CDR1 MNHEY and CDR2 SVGEGT. V was pared by 6 bases and J by 6 bases, with 8 bases between. The CDR3 consists of 11 residues. CDR3 in DNA: TGTGCCAGCAGCCACAGGGCTGAAGCTTTCTTT. Its translation is CASSHRAEAFF.

To note about this clonotype: Given a much more abundant clone one base away, this may be a read error. The chain carries TRBV7-2 and TRBJ1-2; TRBD1 might be the D (5 bases). Germline CDR1 SGHTA, CDR2 FQGNSA. Deletions cut 2 bases from V and 4 bases from J, with 14 bases between. This CDR3 spans 15 amino acids. The CDR3: CASSLSIRVSYGYTF. The DNA for the CDR3 is TGTGCCAGCAGCTTAAGCATCAGGGTGAGCTATGGCTACACCTTC.

This clonotype was observed many times. This chain uses TRBV9 with TRBJ2-2; D ambiguous. Germline V lookup: CDR1 SGDLS, CDR2 YYNGEE. This CDR3 has 15 residues. V lost 1 base, J lost 6 bases, and 13 bases lay in between. The CDR3 sequence: CASSVSPDGPGELFF. The DNA for the CDR3 is TGTGCCAGCAGCGTAAGCCCCGATGGACCCGGGGAGCTGTTTTTT.

This clonotype has a count of ten or more. The chain combines TRBV5-1 with TRBJ2-1; possibly TRBD2 for D (6 bases). The CDR3 runs to 17 residues. CDR1 is SGHRS and CDR2 is YFSETQ in the germline V gene. Trimming removed 3 bases at V and 0 bases at J, with 16 bases between. The CDR3 is CASSSLGEASSYNEQFF. The CDR3 DNA reads as TGCGCCAGCAGCTCCCTGGGGGAGGCCTCCTCCTACAATGAGCAGTTCTTC.

This clonotype was found many times. This chain uses TRBV10-3 with TRBJ1-6, with 11 bases matching TRBD1. V lost 3 bases to trimming and J lost 10 bases; unmatched junction nucleotides: 5. Looked up from germline, CDR1 is ENHRY and CDR2 is SYGVKD. The CDR3 is 15 residues long. The CDR3 here is CAISEGGQGASPLHF. DNA for the CDR3: TGTGCCATCAGTGAAGGCGGACAGGGGGCCTCACCCCTCCACTTT.

The sample holds many counts of this clonotype. The rearrangement uses TRBV2 and TRBJ2-1, with 8 bases fitting TRBD2. The CDR3 length is 15 residues. With V trimmed by 6 bases and J by 6 bases, 10 bases remained unmatched. Germline loops: CDR1 SNHLY, CDR2 FYNNEI. The CDR3 loop is CASRATSESANEQFF. As DNA, the CDR3 is TGTGCCAGCAGAGCGACTAGCGAGAGTGCCAATGAGCAGTTCTTC.

This clonotype was seen many times. V usage is TRBV5-1 and J usage is TRBJ2-3; D might be TRBD1 or TRBD2, each matching 6 bases. V was clipped by 4 bases and J by 3 bases, with 12 bases between them. CDR1 and CDR2 from the germline V gene are SGHRS and YFSETQ. This CDR3 is 14 amino acids long. This CDR3 reads CASSQGTPTDTQYF. The CDR3 DNA sequence: TGCGCCAGCAGCCAGGGGACTCCAACAGATACGCAGTATTTT.

This clonotype occurred many times. V usage is TRBV13 and J usage is TRBJ2-2; 8 bases are a match to TRBD2. V shed 4 bases, J shed 7 bases, and the junction held 11 bases outside the gene matches. Germline-derived CDR1 and CDR2 are PRHDT and FYEKMQ (reference sequence). The CDR3 has 16 amino acids. CDR3 sequence reads: CASSSREAGGGGELFF. CDR3 nucleotides: TGTGCCAGCAGCTCCCGCGAGGCGGGAGGCGGCGGGGAGCTGTTTTTT.

This clonotype was recorded at least ten times. The J gene is TRBJ2-2, the V gene TRBV6-5; a weak D match, TRBD1 (6 bases). CDR1 is MNHEY, CDR2 SVGAGI, per germline. CDR3 size: 16 residues. Trimming removed 0 bases at V and 8 bases at J, with 16 bases between. The DNA for the CDR3 is TGTGCCAGCAGTTACTCTCCAAGAAGGGGGACGGGGGAGCTGTTTTTT. The encoded protein is CASSYSPRRGTGELFF.